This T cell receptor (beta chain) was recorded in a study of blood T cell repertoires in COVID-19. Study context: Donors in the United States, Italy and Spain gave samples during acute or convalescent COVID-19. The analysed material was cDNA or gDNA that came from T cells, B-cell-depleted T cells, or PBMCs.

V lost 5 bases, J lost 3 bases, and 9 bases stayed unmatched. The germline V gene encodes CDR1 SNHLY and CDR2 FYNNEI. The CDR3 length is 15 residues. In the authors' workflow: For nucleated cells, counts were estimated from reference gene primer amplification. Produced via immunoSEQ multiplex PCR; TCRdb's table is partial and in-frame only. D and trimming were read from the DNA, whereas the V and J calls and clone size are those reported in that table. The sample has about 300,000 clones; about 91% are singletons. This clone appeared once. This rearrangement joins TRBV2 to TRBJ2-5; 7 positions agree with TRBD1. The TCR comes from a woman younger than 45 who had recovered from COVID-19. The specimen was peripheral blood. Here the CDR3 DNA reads TGTGCCAGCAGTAGACAGGGTCGGGTAGAAGAGACCCAGTACTTC. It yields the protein CASSRQGRVEETQYF. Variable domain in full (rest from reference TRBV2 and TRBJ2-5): EPEVTQTPSHQVTQMGQEVILRCVPISNHLYFYWYRQILGQKVEFLVSFYNNEISEKSEIFDDQFSVERPDGSNFTLKIRSTKLEDSAMYFCASSRQGRVEETQYFGPGTRLLVL.